Each of the 12 T cell receptor beta chains below was sequenced from the same sample in a study of Ad26.COV2.S vaccination and SARS-CoV-2 variants. Profiled with immunoSEQ multiplex PCR; TCRdb holds only in-frame clones, not every one. The top ten clones hold over 1.3% of a sample with roughly 680,000 clones, 70% to 90% of them seen once. As to treatment: over 15 received Ad26.COV2.S at low or high dose, single or two shots; about 5 received placebo; per-sample allocation not given. Vaccine and placebo recipients were sampled on day 63 after the first injection. The sample here was peripheral blood, taken in a trial of Ad26.COV2.S vaccine versus placebo. These receptors all come from a person between 18 and 59 years old who received the Ad26.COV2.S COVID-19 vaccine or a placebo.

The chain links TRBV5-4 to TRBJ1-1; D is possibly TRBD1 (6 bases). Germline loops: CDR1 SGHNT, CDR2 YYREEE (reference sequence). The CDR3 consists of 16 residues. V was pared by 0 bases and J by 6 bases, with 18 bases between. DNA for the CDR3: TGTGCCAGCAGCTTGGCCGTTTTGGGGGCGGCCGCTGAAGCTTTCTTT. Amino acid sequence: CASSLAVLGAAAEAFF.

The CDR3 protein is CASSVGGQGVYNEQFF. CDR3 sequence (DNA): TGTGCCAGCAGTGTTGGCGGACAGGGGGTATACAATGAGCAGTTCTTC. The V and J genes are TRBV6-1 and TRBJ2-1; 10 positions agree with TRBD1. Losses at the gene ends were 4 bases for V and 4 bases for J; bases not matched to a gene: 7. CDR1 MNHNS and CDR2 SASEGT come from the germline V gene. This CDR3 has 16 amino acids.

V usage is TRBV20-1 and J usage is TRBJ2-1; 7 nucleotides line up with TRBD2. The CDR3 is 14 residues long. The V and J ends lost 3 bases and 3 bases, in that order; junction bases with no gene match: 5. Germline V gives CDR1 DFQATT, CDR2 SNEGSKA (reference sequence). DNA for the CDR3: TGCAGTGCTAGTCCTGCGGGAGTCTACAATGAGCAGTTCTTC. This translates into CSASPAGVYNEQFF.

This chain connects TRBV6-5 to TRBJ2-1, with unresolved D. The CDR3 is made up of 15 amino acids. Trimming took off 2 bases at V and 10 bases at J, with 18 bases between the two ends. Germline CDR1 reads MNHEY; CDR2 reads SVGAGI. In nucleotides, the CDR3 is TGTGCCAGCAGTTACGACACGGAAAGGGTGGGGGAGCAGTTCTTC. It specifies CASSYDTERVGEQFF.

The V and J genes are TRBV6-1 and TRBJ1-2; maybe TRBD1 (5 bases). V lost 1 base, J lost 2 bases, and 11 bases lay in between. CDR3 length equals 15 residues. In germline, CDR1 is MNHNS, CDR2 SASEGT. CDR3 in DNA: TGTGCCAGCAGTGAAGATCTTCAGGGAAACTATGGCTACACCTTC. It codes for CASSEDLQGNYGYTF.

V gene TRBV7-9 combines with J gene TRBJ1-4; a possible D gene is TRBD1 (5 bases). The CDR3 is 13 amino acids. Trimming took off 5 bases at V and 4 bases at J, with 8 bases between the two ends. CDR1 is SEHNR and CDR2 is FQNEAQ in the germline V gene (reference sequence). Here the CDR3 reads CASSRGINEKLFF. Here the CDR3 DNA reads TGTGCCAGCAGCAGGGGAATTAATGAAAAACTGTTTTTT.

The genes are TRBV6-2 or TRBV6-3 and TRBJ1-2; D is possibly TRBD1 (5 bases). The V and J ends lost 5 bases and 6 bases respectively, with 10 bases between them. Germline V gives CDR1 MNHEY, CDR2 SVGEGT. The CDR3 has 12 amino acids. The CDR3 protein is CASSQGNNGYTF. CDR3 nucleotide sequence: TGTGCCAGCAGTCAGGGAAATAATGGCTACACCTTC.

The V and J genes are TRBV13 and TRBJ1-1, with a weak D call TRBD1 (5 bases). This CDR3 contains 14 residues. Between the trimmed V and J ends, which lost 3 bases and 4 bases, there was a span of 12 bases. Germline V gene data show CDR1 as PRHDT and CDR2 as FYEKMQ (reference sequence). CDR3 coding DNA: TGTGCCAGCAGCTTCTCACCGGGACGCACTGAAGCTTTCTTT. It encodes CASSFSPGRTEAFF. Full variable domain (outside the CDR3, taken from reference TRBV13 and TRBJ1-1): AAGVIQSPRHLIKEKRETATLKCYPIPRHDTVYWYQQGPGQDPQFLISFYEKMQSDKGSIPDRFSAQQFSDYHSELNMSSLELGDSALYFCASSFSPGRTEAFFGQGTRLTVV.

J is TRBJ1-1 and V is TRBV5-6, with D possibly being TRBD1 (5 bases). V lost 3 bases to trimming and J lost 3 bases, with 9 bases between them. CDR3 length: 13 residues. The germline CDR1 and CDR2 sequences are SGHDT and YYEEEE. The CDR3 nucleotides read TGTGCCAGCAGCTCCGGGACTCACACTGAAGCTTTCTTT. It specifies CASSSGTHTEAFF.

The chain carries TRBV5-8 and TRBJ1-1; maybe TRBD1 (6 bases). This CDR3 has 15 amino acids. The V gene's germline CDR1 is SGHTS and CDR2 YDEGEE. The V end lost 1 base, the J end lost 2 bases, and 12 bases lay between the germline ends. CDR3 bases: TGTGCCAGCAGCTTGAGGTACAGGGCTAACACTGAAGCTTTCTTT. Its protein product is CASSLRYRANTEAFF.

The V gene is TRBV7-9, the J gene TRBJ2-3; perhaps TRBD1 as D (6 bases). The V and J ends lost 5 bases and 0 bases respectively, with 12 bases between them. Germline V gives CDR1 SEHNR, CDR2 FQNEAQ (reference sequence). The CDR3 totals 15 residues. In DNA form, the CDR3 reads TGTGCCAGCAGCGTTCAGGGGACAAGCACAGATACGCAGTATTTT. Protein: CASSVQGTSTDTQYF.

V usage is TRBV5-1 and J usage is TRBJ2-1; D gene uncertain. This CDR3 region has 12 residues. Germline-derived CDR1 and CDR2 are SGHRS and YFSETQ. The ends were cut back, 2 bases at V and 8 bases at J, with 8 bases in the middle. CDR3 protein: CASSFLLDEQFF. In DNA, the CDR3 is TGCGCCAGCAGCTTCCTTTTGGATGAGCAGTTCTTC.